These 10 T cell receptor beta chains came from one sample sequenced in a study of T cell responses to AZD1222 COVID-19 vaccine. Some clones are missing from TCRdb's copy, which holds only in-frame ones; the method was immunoSEQ multiplex PCR. The sample consists of fewer than 50,000 clones, about 92% of them appearing once. Sequencing was performed on peripheral blood, taken 28 days after the second AZD1222 dose. The receptor source for this set is an adult who received the AZD1222 COVID-19 vaccine.

The chain uses TRBV5-6 and TRBJ2-7; 9 nucleotides line up with TRBD1. Unmatched junction bases numbered 5, after V lost 0 bases and J lost 4 bases. From germline, CDR1 is SGHDT and CDR2 YYEEEE. CDR3 length: 15 amino acids. The CDR3 bases are TGTGCCAGCAGCTTGGGGGGACAGGGTCCATACGAGCAGTACTTC. Translating gives CASSLGGQGPYEQYF.

This clone occurred once. The rearrangement uses TRBV19 and TRBJ2-1; D call uncertain. The CDR3 loop spans 13 amino acids. With 5 bases removed from V and 2 bases from J, the gap between germline ends came to 7 bases. The germline V gene has CDR1 LNHDA and CDR2 SQIVND (reference sequence). CDR3 nucleotide sequence: TGTGCCAGTAGTGCCCACACCTACAATGAGCAGTTCTTC. As protein: CASSAHTYNEQFF. Together with reference TRBV19 and TRBJ2-1, the CDR3 gives the full variable domain: DGGITQSPKYLFRKEGQNVTLSCEQNLNHDAMYWYRQDPGQGLRLIYYSQIVNDFQKGDIAEGYSVSREKKESFPLTVTSAQKNPTAFYLCASSAHTYNEQFFGPGTRLTVL.

The chain employs TRBV5-1 and TRBJ1-6; possibly TRBD1 for D (5 bases). Germline assignment: CDR1 SGHRS and CDR2 YFSETQ. The CDR3 spans 13 residues. The germline V and J ends were trimmed by 4 bases and 8 bases, with 10 bases remaining between them. The CDR3 coding sequence is TGCGCCAGCAGCGCGGACACTTATTCACCCCTCCACTTT. The encoded protein is CASSADTYSPLHF.

The chain combines TRBV6-1 with TRBJ1-2, with 11 bases identical to TRBD1. With 1 base clipped from V and 5 bases from J, the junction kept 0 bases outside the gene matches. Germline-derived CDR1 and CDR2 are MNHNS and SASEGT. This CDR3 has 14 amino acids. Here the CDR3 DNA reads TGTGCCAGCAGTGAAGGGGACAGGGGGTATGGCTACACCTTC. Encoded protein: CASSEGDRGYGYTF.

V usage is TRBV5-1 and J usage is TRBJ2-1; 10 positions agree with TRBD2. V shed 4 bases, J shed 3 bases, and the junction held 4 bases outside the gene matches. Germline CDR1 reads SGHRS; CDR2 reads YFSETQ. The CDR3 covers 15 residues. CDR3 residues: CASSALAGGYNEQFF. Written as DNA, the CDR3 is TGCGCCAGCAGCGCCTTAGCGGGGGGCTACAATGAGCAGTTCTTC.

CDR3 sequence: CASSYGQGTYGYTF. The CDR3, as DNA: TGTGCCAGCAGTTACGGGCAGGGGACCTATGGCTACACCTTC. This chain connects TRBV6-5 to TRBJ1-2, with D perhaps matching TRBD1 (6 bases). Germline values: CDR1 MNHEY, CDR2 SVGAGI. V was clipped by 2 bases and J by 4 bases, with 11 bases between them. This CDR3 spans 14 amino acids.

The chain employs TRBV6-2 or TRBV6-3 and TRBJ2-1; 9 positions agree with TRBD2. Per the germline V gene, CDR1 is MNHEY and CDR2 is SVGEGT. V lost 2 bases, J lost 1 base, and 0 bases stayed unmatched. This CDR3 spans 15 amino acids. CDR3 region: CASSYSGGSYNEQFF. The CDR3 DNA reads as TGTGCCAGCAGTTACAGCGGGGGGTCCTACAATGAGCAGTTCTTC.

The V and J genes are TRBV19 and TRBJ1-4; no definite D call. The CDR3 extends over 13 amino acids. V was clipped by 3 bases and J by 8 bases, with 10 bases between them. Germline CDR1 reads LNHDA; CDR2 reads SQIVND (reference sequence). CDR3 coding DNA: TGTGCCAGTAGTATTCCCCTGGGCGAAAAACTGTTTTTT. This gives the protein CASSIPLGEKLFF.

The V call is TRBV30, the J call TRBJ2-7; D is ambiguous. V was cut by 8 bases and J by 3 bases, with 11 bases left in between. The CDR3 runs 11 residues. CDR1 GTSNPN and CDR2 SVGIG come from the germline V gene (reference sequence). This CDR3 reads CASRAHYEQYF. CDR3 DNA: TGTGCCAGTCGGGCCCACTACGAGCAGTACTTC.

The chain employs TRBV7-2 and TRBJ2-3; 9 nucleotides match TRBD2. CDR3 length: 19 residues. V lost 5 bases and J lost 0; bases outside the gene matches: 15. The germline V gene has CDR1 SGHTA and CDR2 FQGNSA. CDR3 in DNA: TGTGCCAGCAGCGGCCCGTTTGGCGGGGGGGCCATTAGCACAGATACGCAGTATTTT. This gives the protein CASSGPFGGGAISTDTQYF.